This is a list of T cell receptor beta chains from one sample in a study of blood T cell repertoires in COVID-19. The assay was immunoSEQ multiplex PCR, and TCRdb's table has in-frame clones only and misses some. This table has 250,000 or so clones, approximately 86% appearing once. Input material: PBMCs or T cells enriched from blood (not recorded which). Receptor source: a woman younger than 45 with acute COVID-19. Each CDR3 is given with its conserved first and last residue. A D gene is named only where the DNA matches it firmly. Rows may omit the clone size; those that give it use once, few, many or a size class.

j_call	clone_size	v_call	d_call	cdr3_nt	cdr3_aa
TRBJ1-1	.	TRBV5-1	.	TGCGCCAGCAGCTTGGGAGCTGGGACAAATGAAGCTTTCTTT	CASSLGAGTNEAFF
TRBJ2-1	.	TRBV7-9	.	TGTGCCAGCAGCTTAGGCGGGGAGCAGTTCTTC	CASSLGGEQFF
TRBJ2-7	.	TRBV6-6	TRBD1	TGTGCCAGCAGCCCATCCGACAGGGGCTACGAGCAGTACTTC	CASSPSDRGYEQYF
TRBJ2-4	.	TRBV7-2	.	TGTGCCAGCAGGTGGGGGGTTGGAAACATTCAGTACTTC	CASRWGVGNIQYF
TRBJ1-1	.	TRBV7-2	.	TGTGCCAGCAGCCGAGGGAACACTGAAGCTTTCTTT	CASSRGNTEAFF
TRBJ2-2	few	TRBV24-1	.	TGTGCCACCAGTGATTTGTCTAGCTACACCGGGGAGCTGTTTTTT	CATSDLSSYTGELFF
TRBJ1-4	.	TRBV13	TRBD1	TGTGCCAGCAGCTGGCGACAGGGGATGACCTTAGAAAAACTGTTTTTT	CASSWRQGMTLEKLFF
TRBJ1-4	.	TRBV6-6	.	TGTGCCAGCCAAAGGGTTCCCGGACCGGGAGAAGAAAAACTGTTTTTT	CASQRVPGPGEEKLFF
TRBJ2-5	.	TRBV15	TRBD1	TGTGCCACCGGGACAGGCACGACCCCACAAGAGACCCAGTACTTC	CATGTGTTPQETQYF
TRBJ2-7	.	TRBV27	.	TGTGCCAGCAGTTTTCGGGTGCTCTACGAGCAGTACTTC	CASSFRVLYEQYF
TRBJ2-3	.	TRBV11-3	.	TGTGCCAGCAGCGCAGGGGGCACAGATACGCAGTATTTT	CASSAGGTDTQYF
TRBJ2-6	.	TRBV5-4	TRBD1	TGTGCCAGCAGCTTCAGGGGGTCTGGGGCCAACGTCCTGACTTTC	CASSFRGSGANVLTF
TRBJ1-4	.	TRBV4-1	.	TGCGCCAGCAGCCAAGGGGGCCAGTTTAATGAAAAACTGTTTTTT	CASSQGGQFNEKLFF
TRBJ2-3	once	TRBV7-7	.	TGTGCTAGCAGCTTAGCCCCGTTTGGCGGGGAAAGCACAGATACGCAGTATTTT	CASSLAPFGGESTDTQYF
TRBJ1-1	.	TRBV12-5	TRBD1	TGTGCTAGTGGCAGGGACAGGGTAGGGGGCACTGAAGCTTTCTTT	CASGRDRVGGTEAFF
TRBJ1-1	.	TRBV10-2	.	TGCGCCAGCAGTGATTTGGGGGCATATGCTTTCTTT	CASSDLGAYAFF
TRBJ1-1	.	TRBV7-6	TRBD1	TGTGCCAGCAGCTTCTTGACAGGGGGGAACACTGAAGCTTTCTTT	CASSFLTGGNTEAFF
TRBJ1-1	.	TRBV30	.	TGTGCCTGGAGTGTAATTCCAGGGGCTGAAGCTTTCTTT	CAWSVIPGAEAFF
TRBJ2-1	.	TRBV7-9	TRBD2	TGTGCCAGCAGCCTACTAGCGGGGCGGGACAATGAGCAGTTCTTC	CASSLLAGRDNEQFF
TRBJ1-1	.	TRBV6-5	.	TGTGCCAACCGGGGGGACTACACTGAAGCTTTCTTT	CANRGDYTEAFF
TRBJ2-1	.	TRBV7-6	.	TGTGCCAGCAGCTTAGCGCTTGACATCAGGCGCGATGAGCAGTTCTTC	CASSLALDIRRDEQFF
TRBJ1-6	.	TRBV7-8	TRBD1	TGTGCCAGCAGCTCCGGGACAGGGCATAATTCACCCCTCCACTTT	CASSSGTGHNSPLHF
TRBJ2-3	.	TRBV11-3	TRBD1	TGTGCCAGCAGCTTAGGGCCCACAGGGGGCTACACAGATACGCAGTATTTT	CASSLGPTGGYTDTQYF
TRBJ1-1	.	TRBV11-2	.	TGTGCCAGCAGCTTACCTCGGGGATGGGAAAACACTGAAGCTTTCTTT	CASSLPRGWENTEAFF
TRBJ1-2	once	TRBV14	.	TGTGCCAGCAGCCAAGCAGGCAGGTTTGGCTACACCTTC	CASSQAGRFGYTF
TRBJ1-1	.	TRBV30	.	TGTGCCTGGAGTGCTTACCGGGACAATGAAGCTTTCTTT	CAWSAYRDNEAFF
TRBJ2-7	.	TRBV5-1	TRBD1	TGCGCCAGCAGCTTGTCGGGGACAGGCCCCTACGAGCAGTACTTC	CASSLSGTGPYEQYF
TRBJ2-2	.	TRBV7-2	TRBD2	TGTGCCAGCAGCTTTAGCGGGGGGGCGGGCACCGGGGAGCTGTTTTTT	CASSFSGGAGTGELFF
TRBJ1-1	few	TRBV30	.	TGTGCCTGGAGTGCAGGGATGAACACTGAAGCTTTCTTT	CAWSAGMNTEAFF
TRBJ1-2	.	TRBV2	TRBD1	TGTGCCACCTCGGGACAGGGTCTTTTTTTTGGTGGCTACACCTTC	CATSGQGLFFGGYTF
TRBJ1-2	few	TRBV7-2	.	TGTGCCAGCAGCTTGGTGACAGGCCCCGCCTATGGCTACACCTTC	CASSLVTGPAYGYTF
TRBJ1-2	.	TRBV18	TRBD1	TGTGCCAGCTCACCAGACAGGGACTATGGCTACACCTTC	CASSPDRDYGYTF
TRBJ2-5	.	TRBV7-8	.	TGTGCCAGCAGCTCCGACTGGGTCCAAGAGACCCAGTACTTC	CASSSDWVQETQYF
TRBJ2-5	.	TRBV6-5	TRBD1	TGTGCCAGCAGTCCGGGACAGCCCTGGGAGACCCAGTACTTC	CASSPGQPWETQYF
TRBJ1-1	.	TRBV7-2	TRBD1	TGTGCCAGCAGCTTAGCGGTCGGACAGGGGAGGAGGATGGACGGAAACACTGAAGCTTTCTTT	CASSLAVGQGRRMDGNTEAFF
TRBJ1-5	once	TRBV19	TRBD1	TGTGCCAGTAGTATGACAGGGGGCTGGCAGCCCCAGCATTTT	CASSMTGGWQPQHF
TRBJ2-5	.	TRBV7-2	TRBD2	TGTGCCAGCAGCGCAGGACTAGCGGGGGCCTCACAAGAGACCCAGTACTTC	CASSAGLAGASQETQYF
TRBJ1-3	.	TRBV7-2	TRBD1	TGTGCCAGCAGCTTAGGGGACAGGGCTGGAAACACCATATATTTT	CASSLGDRAGNTIYF
TRBJ1-6	.	TRBV19	.	TGTGCCAGTAGATATTCTCCTAATTCACCCCTCCACTTT	CASRYSPNSPLHF
TRBJ1-5	.	TRBV5-1	.	TGCGCCAGCTCCCCCACAACAGGGCTACAGCCCCAGCATTTT	CASSPTTGLQPQHF
TRBJ1-6	.	TRBV4-1	TRBD1	TGCGCCAGCAGCCAAGATCCTGGGACAGGGAAAAATTCACCCCTCCACTTT	CASSQDPGTGKNSPLHF
TRBJ1-3	.	TRBV15	TRBD1	TGTGCCACCAGCAGCGACAGGGGGGGGTACTCTGGAAACACCATATATTTT	CATSSDRGGYSGNTIYF
TRBJ2-2	once	TRBV20-1	.	TGCAGTGCTAGTTCCCAGAACACCGGGGAGCTGTTTTTT	CSASSQNTGELFF
TRBJ1-6	.	TRBV5-4	.	TGTGCCAGCAGCTCCGGGACTTACGATTCACCCCTCCACTTT	CASSSGTYDSPLHF
TRBJ2-2	.	TRBV7-6	.	TGTGCCAGCAGCCAGGGATCCGGGGAGCTGTTTTTT	CASSQGSGELFF